This T cell receptor beta chain was sequenced during a study of blood T cell repertoires in COVID-19. Study background: T cells, B-cell-depleted T cells, or PBMCs provided the cDNA or gDNA that served as material.

Looked up from germline, CDR1 is MGHRA and CDR2 is YSYEKL. J gave up 5 bases and V 5 bases, and 11 bases lay outside the gene matches. This CDR3 has 15 residues. Measured with immunoSEQ multiplex PCR; TCRdb has only the in-frame clones, and not every one. The sample carries under 250,000 clones, around 81% recorded once. This clone was picked up a small number of times. The chain employs TRBV4-1 and TRBJ2-7; the match to TRBD2 covers 8 bases. This clonotype was obtained from a woman aged 70-85 years with acute or convalescent COVID-19. The source material was peripheral blood. CDR3 sequence: CASSFGPGGDDEQYF. The CDR3 DNA is TGCGCCAGCAGCTTCGGCCCCGGGGGGGACGACGAGCAGTACTTC.